The clone carrying this T cell receptor beta chain was counted between two and nine times. A far more abundant clone sits one base away, making this likely a read error. With two-round multiplex PCR, TCR beta CDR3 sequences were amplified from genomic DNA. The first PCR round targeted every TRBV and TRBJ gene with specific primers. TCRdb recomputed calls from the multiplex PCR reads with MiXCR, one row per CDR3 protein. The table has some 14,000 distinct CDR3 sequences, about two fifths seen once; the top ten hold around two fifths. The patients, a group without prior chemotherapy, radiotherapy or other malignancies, were all node-negative on CT and PET/CT. CDR1 and CDR2 from the germline V gene are MNHEY and SVGEGT. The CDR3 sequence is 16 residues long. The data belong to a study of prognosis after radiotherapy for stage I lung cancer. Across the whole study: Medical inoperability applied to all of the non-small cell lung cancer patients.

The chain has TRBV6-2 or TRBV6-3 and TRBJ2-1; 9 bases are shared with TRBD2. The receptor was isolated from a donor over 45 with non-small cell lung cancer. Source: PBMCs, taken before or after stereotactic body radiation therapy (not recorded which). The chain's CDR3 is CAGSEFGGGGYNEQFF. DNA of the CDR3: TGTGCCGGCAGTGAGTTCGGCGGGGGGGGATACAATGAGCAGTTCTTC.